Below, 28 T cell receptor beta chains from the same sample are listed, as sequenced in a study of T cells after yellow fever vaccination (dated by TCRdb to between 2018 and 2021). The treatment or condition label for this specimen denotes: live attenuated yellow fever vaccine strain. Libraries were made using 5' RACE. The instrument was an Illumina NovaSeq 6000. TCRdb reran the public reads through fastp at Q25 and MiXCR, keeping productive beta chains. CDR3 protein sequences are deduplicated, and each keeps its most common genes and DNA. For this sample the table gives roughly 400,000 distinct CDR3 sequences, of which approximately 19% were detected only once. The top ten hold about a sixth of the sample. Sample: PBMCs, taken before the yellow fever booster vaccination. These TCRs come from a man between 18 and 35 years old who received the YFV17D yellow fever vaccine.

CDR3 in amino acids: CASSPGATVEQYV. Written as DNA, the CDR3 is TGTGCCAGCTCACCGGGGGCAACCGTCGAGCAGTACGTC. V gene TRBV18 combines with J gene TRBJ2-7, with D perhaps matching TRBD1 (6 bases). Germline V gene data show CDR1 as KGHSH and CDR2 as LQKENI. Trimming shortened V by 3 bases and J by 6 bases, and 12 bases separated the two germline ends. This CDR3 comprises 13 residues.

CDR3 nucleotide sequence: TGTGCCTCTCAGACACCAGCGAAACTGTTTTTT. Its translation is CASQTPAKLFF. The chain has TRBV30 and TRBJ1-4; D remains ambiguous. Germline values: CDR1 GTSNPN, CDR2 SVGIG (reference sequence). The CDR3 spans 11 residues. Trimming pared 7 bases from V and 11 bases from J, leaving 14 bases between.

This clonotype has a handful of counts. The CDR3 DNA sequence: TGCAGTGCTGTCCCTCGGACAGACGTGATTAATCAGCCCCAGCATTTT. Its translation is CSAVPRTDVINQPQHF. The chain links TRBV20-1 to TRBJ1-5, with D tentatively TRBD1 (6 bases). The germline V gene has CDR1 DFQATT and CDR2 SNEGSKA (reference sequence). The CDR3 totals 16 residues. Trimming removed 5 bases from V and 4 bases from J, with 21 bases in between.

V and J are TRBV27 and TRBJ1-6; D uncertain. Germline CDR1 and CDR2: MNHEY and SMNVEV (reference sequence). The CDR3 length is 16 residues. V lost 5 bases and J lost 7, with 18 bases in between. The CDR3 sequence is CASSPYLTGLNSPLHF. The CDR3 nucleotides read TGTGCCAGCAGTCCTTACCTGACGGGTTTGAATTCACCCCTCCACTTT.

The chain couples TRBV6-2 or TRBV6-3 to TRBJ1-1, with TRBD1 matching 8 bases. The CDR3 is 12 residues long. Germline lookup yields CDR1 MNHEY and CDR2 SVGEGT. V was clipped by 7 bases and J by 4 bases; unmatched bases: 2. CDR3 region: CASNDRGTEAFF. CDR3 DNA: TGTGCCAGCAACGACAGGGGCACTGAAGCTTTCTTT.

V is TRBV7-9 and J is TRBJ1-5, with unresolved D. V lost 2 bases, J lost 4 bases, and 6 bases lay in between. Germline CDR1 and CDR2: SEHNR and FQNEAQ (reference sequence). The CDR3 spans 13 residues. The CDR3 is CASSLQVNQPQHF. The CDR3 coding sequence is TGTGCCAGCAGCTTACAGGTGAATCAGCCCCAGCATTTT.

This clonotype appeared a few times. The V gene is TRBV4-3, the J gene TRBJ2-3; D ambiguous. CDR1 and CDR2 from the germline V gene are LGHNA and YSLEER. The V end lost 0 bases, the J end lost 9 bases, and 7 bases lay between the germline ends. The CDR3 length is 12 residues. The CDR3 nucleotides read TGCGCCAGCAGCCAAGATCAGTTCACGCAGTATTTT. This sequence encodes CASSQDQFTQYF.

The chain uses TRBV27 and TRBJ2-5, with D possibly matching TRBD2 (6 bases). CDR3 length equals 15 residues. V shed 4 bases and J shed 7 bases, with 19 bases lying between them. Germline V CDR1 and CDR2: MNHEY, SMNVEV (reference sequence). The CDR3: CASSSFTSSTGTQYF. CDR3 coding DNA: TGTGCCAGCAGTTCATTTACTAGCTCTACGGGGACCCAGTACTTC.

The chain links TRBV14 to TRBJ2-1; D gene ambiguous. Per germline, CDR1 SGHDN and CDR2 FVKESK. V gave up 1 base and J gave up 1 base, with 11 bases separating them. This CDR3 has 16 residues. CDR3 sequence (DNA): TGTGCCAGCAGCCAAGGACGGCAGATTTCCTACAATGAGCAGTTCTTC. Its translation: CASSQGRQISYNEQFF.

This clonotype was observed a handful of times. The rearrangement joins TRBV7-3 to TRBJ2-1; D is perhaps TRBD2 (6 bases). The CDR3 spans 14 residues. V was shortened by 1 base and J by 8 bases, with 12 bases between the two germline ends. Looked up from germline, CDR1 is SGHTA and CDR2 is FQGTGA. The CDR3 sequence is CASSLMGTGDEQFF. As DNA, the CDR3 is TGTGCCAGCAGCTTAATGGGGACTGGGGATGAGCAGTTCTTC.

In its sample, this clonotype was seen a few times. The V gene is TRBV9, the J gene TRBJ2-5, with 9 nucleotides matching TRBD2. There are 16 residues in the CDR3. V was pared by 3 bases and J by 5 bases, with 11 bases of the junction left unmatched. CDR1 is SGDLS, CDR2 YYNGEE, per germline. The CDR3 spells CASSAGPAGGLETQYF. The DNA of the CDR3 is TGTGCCAGCAGCGCCGGACCGGCGGGGGGGCTTGAGACCCAGTACTTC.

This clonotype was observed a few times. Germline is not matched at one junction end, which may reflect a read error. This chain connects TRBV7-7 to TRBJ2-3, with a tentative D call TRBD1 (6 bases). CDR1 SSHAT and CDR2 FNYEAQ come from the germline V gene (reference sequence). The CDR3 covers 14 residues. CDR3 amino acids: CASSLDRRTDTQYF. The CDR3 DNA sequence: TGTGCTAGCAGCCTGGACAGAAGAACAGATACGCAGTATTTT. The full variable domain, with the rest looked up from reference TRBV7-7 and TRBJ2-3, is GAGVSQSPRYKVTKRGQDVTLRCDPISSHATLYWYQQALGQGPEFLTYFNYEAQPDKSGLPSDRFSAERPEGSISTLTIQRTEQRDSAMYRCASSLDRRTDTQYFGPGTRLTVL.

The chain couples TRBV7-9 to TRBJ2-3, with D uncertain. The germline V gene encodes CDR1 SEHNR and CDR2 FQNEAQ (reference sequence). The CDR3 is made up of 11 amino acids. The V end lost 1 base, the J end lost 11 bases, and 7 bases lay between the germline ends. The CDR3 nucleotides read TGTGCCAGCAGCTTAGTCCCGGAGCAGTATTTT. This translates into CASSLVPEQYF. Full variable domain (missing parts from reference TRBV7-9 and TRBJ2-3): DTGVSQNPRHKITKRGQNVTFRCDPISEHNRLYWYRQTLGQGPEFLTYFQNEAQLEKSRLLSDRFSAERPKGSFSTLEIQRTEQGDSAMYLCASSLVPEQYFGPGTRLTVL.

This chain joins TRBV7-3 and TRBJ2-5; 8 nucleotides agree with TRBD2. J gave up 1 base and V 5 bases, and 6 bases lay outside the gene matches. CDR1 and CDR2 (germline): SGHTA, FQGTGA. There are 15 residues in the CDR3. CDR3 coding DNA: TGTGCCAGCAGCCCCGGGGGGGGATCCCAAGAGACCCAGTACTTC. Translating gives CASSPGGGSQETQYF.

This clonotype was picked up a small number of times. For the CDR3, the DNA is TGTGCCAGCAGCGTAACCGTGACGAACACCGGGGAGCTGTTTTTT. As protein: CASSVTVTNTGELFF. V usage is TRBV9 and J usage is TRBJ2-2; D not certain. CDR1 SGDLS and CDR2 YYNGEE come from the germline V gene. The V end was cut by 1 base, the J end by 0 bases, with 7 bases between. The CDR3 contains 15 residues. The entire variable domain, with the rest obtained from reference TRBV9 and TRBJ2-2, is as follows: DSGVTQTPKHLITATGQRVTLRCSPRSGDLSVYWYQQSLDQGLQFLIQYYNGEERAKGNILERFSAQQFPDLHSELNLSSLELGDSALYFCASSVTVTNTGELFFGEGSRLTVL.

The chain is built from TRBV6-5 and TRBJ2-7; D ambiguous. Trimming cost V 5 bases and J 3 bases, with 14 bases left between them. The CDR3 length is 14 residues. The germline V gene encodes CDR1 MNHEY and CDR2 SVGAGI. The CDR3 reads CASSPLWTLYEQYF. As DNA, the CDR3 is TGTGCCAGCAGTCCACTCTGGACCCTCTACGAGCAGTACTTC.

V gene TRBV5-1 combines with J gene TRBJ2-2, with a possible D match to TRBD2 (5 bases). The V end was cut by 1 base, the J end by 0 bases, with 7 bases between. This CDR3 has 15 amino acids. Germline V CDR1 and CDR2: SGHRS, YFSETQ. For the CDR3, the DNA is TGCGCCAGCAGCTTGCTCGGGGCGAACACCGGGGAGCTGTTTTTT. Amino acid sequence: CASSLLGANTGELFF.

This sequence joins TRBV20-1 and TRBJ2-1, with 8 bases aligning to TRBD1. This CDR3 is built from 14 residues. The trim removed 3 bases at V and 3 bases at J, leaving 4 bases unmatched. In germline, CDR1 is DFQATT, CDR2 SNEGSKA (reference sequence). The CDR3 loop is CSASDRGGYNEQFF. The CDR3 DNA reads as TGCAGTGCTAGCGACAGGGGCGGCTACAATGAGCAGTTCTTC.

V is TRBV2 and J is TRBJ1-2; TRBD1 agrees at 8 bases. Germline V gene sequence: CDR1 SNHLY, CDR2 FYNNEI. The CDR3 extends over 13 amino acids. Trimming took 6 bases from V and 5 from J; bases not matched to a gene: 5. Here the CDR3 DNA reads TGTGCCAGCAGGGGGACAGGAGAGTATGGCTACACCTTC. Its protein is CASRGTGEYGYTF.

This sequence joins TRBV7-9 and TRBJ1-3; D is unresolved. V was trimmed by 5 bases and J by 3 bases, leaving 29 bases between them. This CDR3 region has 20 residues. Germline loops: CDR1 SEHNR, CDR2 FQNEAQ (reference sequence). CDR3 region: CASSPILGRSKTIGGNTIYF. The CDR3 nucleotides read TGTGCCAGCAGCCCCATCCTGGGCCGGAGCAAAACTATAGGTGGAAACACCATATATTTT.

The chain employs TRBV5-1 and TRBJ1-1, with TRBD1 matching over 7 bases. This CDR3 spans 12 amino acids. J gave up 3 bases and V 7 bases, and 3 bases lay outside the gene matches. The germline CDR1 and CDR2 sequences are SGHRS and YFSETQ. CDR3 loop: CASRQGYTEAFF. As DNA, the CDR3 is TGCGCCAGCCGACAGGGTTACACTGAAGCTTTCTTT.

This chain uses TRBV28 with TRBJ1-5; no clear D. V was trimmed by 4 bases and J by 11 bases, leaving 9 bases between them. Germline V lookup: CDR1 MDHEN, CDR2 SYDVKM. This CDR3 comprises 11 residues. The CDR3 sequence: CASSSYRTQHF. DNA for the CDR3: TGTGCCAGCAGTTCCTACCGAACCCAGCATTTT.

This chain links TRBV20-1 with TRBJ1-4, with 8 positions matching TRBD1. Trimming cost V 4 bases and J 6 bases; bases outside gene matches: 1. The CDR3 loop spans 12 amino acids. Germline assignment: CDR1 DFQATT and CDR2 SNEGSKA (reference sequence). CDR3 in DNA: TGCAGTGCTAAGACAGGGGATGAAAAACTGTTTTTT. Translated, it gives CSAKTGDEKLFF.

The chain combines TRBV20-1 with TRBJ2-3; TRBD1 might be the D (5 bases). The CDR3 contains 13 residues. Germline values: CDR1 DFQATT, CDR2 SNEGSKA (reference sequence). Trimming left V 4 bases short and J 2 bases short, with 10 bases between. CDR3 nucleotides: TGCAGTGCTAAGGACACGTACACAGATACGCAGTATTTT. Translated, it gives CSAKDTYTDTQYF.

This clonotype came up a few times. V is TRBV29-1 and J is TRBJ2-7; 13 bases are shared with TRBD2. Trimming at V came to 3 bases and at J to 0 bases, leaving 5 bases not matched to a gene. Germline-derived CDR1 and CDR2 are SQVTM and ANQGSEA. The CDR3 spans 16 residues. The CDR3 loop reads CSVDGLAGASSYEQYF. For the CDR3, the DNA is TGCAGCGTTGACGGACTAGCGGGGGCTTCCTCCTACGAGCAGTACTTC.

The rearrangement uses TRBV5-6 and TRBJ2-2; 10 nucleotides align to TRBD1. V dropped 3 bases and J dropped 1; count of bases not matched to a gene: 0. The CDR3 has 15 amino acids. The germline gives CDR1 SGHDT, CDR2 YYEEEE. CDR3: CASSWTGGNTGELFF. The CDR3 bases are TGTGCCAGCAGCTGGACAGGGGGGAACACCGGGGAGCTGTTTTTT.

This clonotype was found a few times. V usage is TRBV20-1 and J usage is TRBJ2-3; 10 bases fit TRBD1. Trimming took 5 bases from V and 3 from J; bases not matched to a gene: 11. This CDR3 comprises 16 residues. In germline, CDR1 is DFQATT, CDR2 SNEGSKA (reference sequence). CDR3 DNA sequence: TGCAGTGCTGATACTCGGGACAGGGGAAATACAGATACGCAGTATTTT. This codes for CSADTRDRGNTDTQYF.

This clonotype was detected a few times. The V and J genes are TRBV20-1 and TRBJ1-4; D unclear. The ends were cut back, 0 bases at V and 4 bases at J, with 9 bases in the middle. Germline assignment: CDR1 DFQATT and CDR2 SNEGSKA (reference sequence). There are 14 residues in the CDR3. The CDR3 reads CSARDTRDNEKLFF. The CDR3 coding sequence is TGCAGTGCTAGAGATACAAGGGATAATGAAAAACTGTTTTTT.